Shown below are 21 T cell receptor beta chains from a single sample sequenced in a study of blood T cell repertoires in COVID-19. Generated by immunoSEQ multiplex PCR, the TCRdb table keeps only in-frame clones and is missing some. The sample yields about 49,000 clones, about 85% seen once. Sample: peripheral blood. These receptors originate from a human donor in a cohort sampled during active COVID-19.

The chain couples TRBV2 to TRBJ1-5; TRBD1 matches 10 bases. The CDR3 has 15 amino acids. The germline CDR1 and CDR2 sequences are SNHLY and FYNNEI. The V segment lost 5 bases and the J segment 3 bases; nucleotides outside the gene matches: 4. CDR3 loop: CASSSGQGFNQPQHF. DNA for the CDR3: TGTGCCAGCAGTTCGGGACAGGGGTTCAATCAGCCCCAGCATTTT. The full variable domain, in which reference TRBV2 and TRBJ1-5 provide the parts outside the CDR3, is EPEVTQTPSHQVTQMGQEVILRCVPISNHLYFYWYRQILGQKVEFLVSFYNNEISEKSEIFDDQFSVERPDGSNFTLKIRSTKLEDSAMYFCASSSGQGFNQPQHFGDGTRLSIL.

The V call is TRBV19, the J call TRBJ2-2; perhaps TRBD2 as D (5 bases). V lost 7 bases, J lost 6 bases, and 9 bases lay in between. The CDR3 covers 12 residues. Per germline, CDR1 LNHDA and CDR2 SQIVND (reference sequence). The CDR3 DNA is TGTGCCAGTACTTTGGGAGCCGGGGAGCTGTTTTTT. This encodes CASTLGAGELFF.

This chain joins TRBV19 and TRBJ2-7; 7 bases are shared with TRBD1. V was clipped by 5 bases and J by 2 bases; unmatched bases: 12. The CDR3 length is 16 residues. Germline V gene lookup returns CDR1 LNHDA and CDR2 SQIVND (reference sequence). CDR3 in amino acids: CASSHYLRTGPYEQYF. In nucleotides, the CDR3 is TGTGCCAGTAGTCACTACTTGAGGACAGGTCCCTACGAGCAGTACTTC. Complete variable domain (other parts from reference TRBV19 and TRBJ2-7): DGGITQSPKYLFRKEGQNVTLSCEQNLNHDAMYWYRQDPGQGLRLIYYSQIVNDFQKGDIAEGYSVSREKKESFPLTVTSAQKNPTAFYLCASSHYLRTGPYEQYFGPGTRLTVT.

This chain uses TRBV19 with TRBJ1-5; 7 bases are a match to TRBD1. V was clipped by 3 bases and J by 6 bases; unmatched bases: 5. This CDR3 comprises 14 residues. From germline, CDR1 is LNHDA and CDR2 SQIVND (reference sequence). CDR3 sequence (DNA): TGTGCCAGTAGTATGAGACAGGGTGGTCAGCCCCAGCATTTT. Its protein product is CASSMRQGGQPQHF.

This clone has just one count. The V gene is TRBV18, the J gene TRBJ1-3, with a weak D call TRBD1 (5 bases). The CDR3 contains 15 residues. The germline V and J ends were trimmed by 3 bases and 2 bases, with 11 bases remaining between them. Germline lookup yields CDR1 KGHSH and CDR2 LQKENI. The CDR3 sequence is CASSPGGTAGNTIYF. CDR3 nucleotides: TGTGCCAGCTCACCGGGGGGGACTGCTGGAAACACCATATATTTT.

CDR3 bases: TGCGCCAGCACCAAAACCCTCGAGAAGCGGCCCGCGGAGCTGTTTTTT. As protein: CASTKTLEKRPAELFF. The rearrangement links TRBV23-1 to TRBJ2-2; D might be TRBD2 (5 bases). TRBV23-1 is filed as an ORF, its function uncertain. This CDR3 has 16 amino acids. V dropped 7 bases and J dropped 10 bases, with 25 bases sitting between them.

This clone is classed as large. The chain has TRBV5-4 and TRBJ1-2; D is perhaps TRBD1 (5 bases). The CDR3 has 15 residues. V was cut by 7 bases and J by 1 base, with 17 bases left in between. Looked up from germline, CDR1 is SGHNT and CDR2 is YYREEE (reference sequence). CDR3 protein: CASGGYTMGNYGYTF. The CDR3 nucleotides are TGTGCCAGCGGGGGGTACACCATGGGTAACTATGGCTACACCTTC.

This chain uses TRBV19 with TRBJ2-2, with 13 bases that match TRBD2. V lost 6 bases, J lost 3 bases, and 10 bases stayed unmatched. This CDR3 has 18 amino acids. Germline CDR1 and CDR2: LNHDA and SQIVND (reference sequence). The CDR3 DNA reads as TGTGCCAGTAGCCATGGACTAGCGGGAGTCGGGGACACCGGGGAGCTGTTTTTT. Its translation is CASSHGLAGVGDTGELFF.

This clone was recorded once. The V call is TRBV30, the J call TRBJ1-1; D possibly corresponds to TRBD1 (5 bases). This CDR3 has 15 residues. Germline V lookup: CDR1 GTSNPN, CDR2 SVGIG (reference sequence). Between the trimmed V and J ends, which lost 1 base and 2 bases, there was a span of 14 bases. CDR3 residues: CAWSGPPTGNTEAFF. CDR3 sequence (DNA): TGTGCCTGGAGTGGACCCCCAACAGGAAACACTGAAGCTTTCTTT.

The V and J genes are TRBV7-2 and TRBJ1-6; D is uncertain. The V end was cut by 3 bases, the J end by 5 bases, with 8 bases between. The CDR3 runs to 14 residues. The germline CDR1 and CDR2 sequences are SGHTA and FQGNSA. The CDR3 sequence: CASSFYSNNSPLHF. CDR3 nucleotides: TGTGCCAGCAGCTTTTACAGCAATAATTCACCCCTCCACTTT.

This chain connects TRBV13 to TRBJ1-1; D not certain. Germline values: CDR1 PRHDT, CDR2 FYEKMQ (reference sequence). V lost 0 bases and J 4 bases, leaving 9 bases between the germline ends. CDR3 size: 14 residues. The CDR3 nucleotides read TGTGCCAGCAGCTTAGGCCTCCGGGGCACTGAAGCTTTCTTT. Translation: CASSLGLRGTEAFF.

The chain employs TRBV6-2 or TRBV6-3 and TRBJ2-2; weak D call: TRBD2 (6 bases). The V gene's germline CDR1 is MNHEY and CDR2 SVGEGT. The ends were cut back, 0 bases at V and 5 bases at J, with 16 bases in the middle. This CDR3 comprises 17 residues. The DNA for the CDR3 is TGTGCCAGCAGTTACTCGATATGGAGGAGGGAGACCGGGGAGCTGTTTTTT. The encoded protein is CASSYSIWRRETGELFF.

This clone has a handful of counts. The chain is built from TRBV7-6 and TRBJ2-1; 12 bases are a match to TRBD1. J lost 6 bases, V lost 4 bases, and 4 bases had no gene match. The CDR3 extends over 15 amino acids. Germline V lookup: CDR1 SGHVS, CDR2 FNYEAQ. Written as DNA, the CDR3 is TGTGCCAGCAGCTCGGGACAGGGGGCGAGCAATGAGCAGTTCTTC. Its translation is CASSSGQGASNEQFF.

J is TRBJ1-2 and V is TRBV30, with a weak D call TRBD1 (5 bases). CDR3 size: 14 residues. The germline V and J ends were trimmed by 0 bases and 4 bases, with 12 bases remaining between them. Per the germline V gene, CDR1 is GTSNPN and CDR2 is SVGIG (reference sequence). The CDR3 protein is CAWSVPGEPYGYTF. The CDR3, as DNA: TGTGCCTGGAGTGTACCGGGGGAGCCCTATGGCTACACCTTC.

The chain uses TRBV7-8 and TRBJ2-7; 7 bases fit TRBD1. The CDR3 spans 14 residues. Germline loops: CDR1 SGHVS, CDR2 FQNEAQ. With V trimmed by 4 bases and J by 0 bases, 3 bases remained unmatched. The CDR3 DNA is TGTGCCAGCAGCTCACAGGGGAGCTCCTACGAGCAGTACTTC. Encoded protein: CASSSQGSSYEQYF.

CDR3 protein: CASSERGTNEQFF. The CDR3 DNA reads TGTGCCAGCAGTGAGCGGGGTACGAATGAGCAGTTCTTC. This chain joins TRBV27 and TRBJ2-1; 7 bases fit TRBD2. The CDR3 covers 13 residues. Trimming at V came to 5 bases and at J to 7 bases, leaving 5 bases not matched to a gene. Germline CDR1 is MNHEY and CDR2 is SMNVEV (reference sequence).

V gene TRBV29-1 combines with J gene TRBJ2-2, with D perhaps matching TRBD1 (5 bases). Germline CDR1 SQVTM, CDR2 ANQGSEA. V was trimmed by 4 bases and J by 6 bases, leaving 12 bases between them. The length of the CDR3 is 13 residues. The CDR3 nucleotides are TGCAGCGTTGCAACCAGGGCGGCCGGGGAGCTGTTTTTT. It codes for CSVATRAAGELFF.

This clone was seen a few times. The chain's CDR3 is CASSLTEEKLFF. The CDR3 coding sequence is TGTGCCAGCAGTTTGACGGAGGAAAAACTGTTTTTT. The J gene is TRBJ1-4, the V gene TRBV6-6; no clear D. The CDR3 contains 12 residues. V lost 4 bases and J lost 8, with 8 bases in between. In germline, CDR1 is MNHNY, CDR2 SVGAGI (reference sequence).

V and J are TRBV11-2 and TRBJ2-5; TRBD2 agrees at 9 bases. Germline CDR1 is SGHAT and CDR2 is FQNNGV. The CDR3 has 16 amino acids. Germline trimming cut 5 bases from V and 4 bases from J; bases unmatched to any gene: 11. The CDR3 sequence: CASSTRLAERTETQYF. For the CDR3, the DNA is TGTGCCAGCAGCACCCGACTAGCGGAACGGACAGAGACCCAGTACTTC. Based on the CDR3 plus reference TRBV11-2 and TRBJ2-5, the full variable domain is EAGVAQSPRYKIIEKRQSVAFWCNPISGHATLYWYQQILGQGPKLLIQFQNNGVVDDSQLPKDRFSAERLKGVDSTLKIQPAKLEDSAVYLCASSTRLAERTETQYFGPGTRLLVL.

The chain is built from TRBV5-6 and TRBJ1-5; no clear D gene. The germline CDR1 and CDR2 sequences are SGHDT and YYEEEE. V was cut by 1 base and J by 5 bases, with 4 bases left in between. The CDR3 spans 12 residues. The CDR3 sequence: CASSLLDQPQHF. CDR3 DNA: TGTGCCAGCAGCTTGTTAGATCAGCCCCAGCATTTT.

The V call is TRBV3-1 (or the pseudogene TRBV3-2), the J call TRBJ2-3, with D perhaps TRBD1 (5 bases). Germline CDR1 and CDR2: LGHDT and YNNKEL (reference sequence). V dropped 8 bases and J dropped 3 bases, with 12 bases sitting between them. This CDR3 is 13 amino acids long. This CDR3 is CASVSPGTDTQYF. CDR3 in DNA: TGTGCCAGCGTATCTCCAGGGACAGATACGCAGTATTTT.